These 23 T cell receptor beta chains share one sample of origin, sequenced in a study of breast tumors, draining lymph nodes, adjacent tissues. Each CDR3 protein is one row after TCRdb ran MiXCR on the multiplex PCR reads. The sample holds about 20,000 distinct CDR3 sequences, roughly two fifths seen once. Specimen: breast tumor tissue. The receptor source for this set is a female donor with breast cancer. Some clones in this sample may be carry-over from other donors' samples.

Many counts were recorded for this clonotype. It may be a read error: a sequence one base away is much more abundant. The V and J genes are TRBV5-6 and TRBJ1-2; D unclear. The V gene lost 1 base and the J gene lost 3 bases, with 19 bases spanning the gap. This CDR3 comprises 17 residues. Per germline, CDR1 SGHDT and CDR2 YYEEEE. CDR3 nucleotide sequence: TGTGCCAGCAGCTTGAAGTACGCACAGACGATCTACTATGGCTACACCTTC. This gives the protein CASSLKYAQTIYYGYTF.

This clonotype was recorded many times. The chain couples TRBV6-1 to TRBJ1-5; D not resolved. V gave up 6 bases and J gave up 0 bases, with 12 bases separating them. This CDR3 comprises 15 residues. The germline gives CDR1 MNHNS, CDR2 SASEGT. The CDR3 bases are TGTGCCAGCAGCGGGCGCGGAGTTAGCAATCAGCCCCAGCATTTT. This translates into CASSGRGVSNQPQHF.

For this clonotype: The junction departs from germline at one end; a sequencing error may be responsible. The V gene is TRBV20-1, the J gene TRBJ2-1; 14 positions agree with TRBD2. The germline gives CDR1 DFQATT, CDR2 SNEGSKA (reference sequence). This CDR3 spans 14 amino acids. As DNA, the CDR3 is TGCAGTGCAGGTGGGACTAGCGGGAGTGATGAGCGGTTCTTC. It translates to CSAGGTSGSDERFF.

This clonotype was seen at least ten times. Since a much larger clone is just one base distant, this may be a read error. The limits of the CDR3 on the DNA are not certain, so only TCRdb's listed CDR3 is given. CDR3 amino acids: CASSVGTGSNQPPHF. The chain recombines TRBV9 with TRBJ1-5; the D call TRBD1 from the table was never checked on the DNA. Germline V gene data show CDR1 as SGDLS and CDR2 as YYNGEE. The CDR3 spans 15 residues, counting both ends.

This clonotype has ten or more counts. A much bigger clone sits one base away, suggesting this may be a read error. The chain links TRBV20-1 to TRBJ2-7, with TRBD2 as a possible D gene (7 bases). This CDR3 has 15 residues. The V and J ends lost 1 base and 4 bases respectively, with 17 bases between them. Per the germline V gene, CDR1 is DFQATT and CDR2 is SNEGSKA (reference sequence). CDR3 bases: TGCAGTGCTAGAGGGGGGGGCCTAGACGCGTACGAGCAGTACTTC. Protein product: CSARGGGLDAYEQYF.

Ten or more counts support this clonotype. The rearrangement joins TRBV2 to TRBJ2-3; D is unclear. Deletions cut 8 bases from V and 5 bases from J, with 20 bases between. This CDR3 is built from 15 residues. Germline loops: CDR1 SNHLY, CDR2 FYNNEI. CDR3 amino acids: CASRGVGGARDTQYF. For the CDR3, the DNA is TGTGCCAGCCGTGGGGTAGGCGGTGCCCGAGATACGCAGTATTTT.

In its sample, this clonotype ranks as medium-sized. The chain carries TRBV20-1 and TRBJ2-7; D unresolved. The CDR3 has 12 residues. V lost 4 bases to trimming and J lost 2 bases, with 9 bases between them. Germline V gene data show CDR1 as DFQATT and CDR2 as SNEGSKA (reference sequence). The CDR3 DNA is TGCAGTGCTAACGGCGGTGCCTACGAGCAGTACTTC. It yields the protein CSANGGAYEQYF.

This clonotype was recorded many times. The rearrangement joins TRBV4-1 to TRBJ1-2; D may be TRBD1 (5 bases). The CDR3 length is 16 residues. V was shortened by 0 bases and J by 2 bases, with 13 bases between the two germline ends. Germline CDR1 and CDR2: MGHRA and YSYEKL. This CDR3 reads CASSQDADRRNYGYTF. The CDR3 DNA is TGCGCCAGCAGCCAAGATGCCGACAGACGAAACTATGGCTACACCTTC.

In its sample, this clonotype was seen many times. One base away lies a much larger clone, so this may be a sequencing read error. The V call is TRBV6-4, the J call TRBJ1-6; D uncertain. The germline CDR1 and CDR2 sequences are MRHNA and SNTAGT. The CDR3 is 14 amino acids. The CDR3 loop reads CASSHSNENSPLHF. The CDR3 DNA reads as TGTGCCAGCAGTCACTCGAATGAGAATTCACCCCTCCACTTT.

This clonotype turned up a few times. J is TRBJ1-3 and V is TRBV12-3 or TRBV12-4; D not resolved. The V gene lost 6 bases and the J gene lost 1 base, with 10 bases spanning the gap. This CDR3 region has 14 residues. In DNA form, the CDR3 reads TGTGCCAGCAGCCCACGGAGATCTGGAAACACCATATATTTT. Protein product: CASSPRRSGNTIYF.

This clonotype was counted a few times. A much larger clone lies one base from this, so it may be a read error. The chain employs TRBV5-4 and TRBJ2-1; weak D call: TRBD2 (6 bases). The CDR3 length is 16 residues. Germline loops: CDR1 SGHNT, CDR2 YYREEE (reference sequence). V lost 2 bases, J lost 7 bases, and 19 bases lay in between. The DNA of the CDR3 is TGTGCCAGCAGCTTATCGACTACCGGGAGTCTAAATGAGCAGTTCTTC. Its translation: CASSLSTTGSLNEQFF.

On this clonotype: A read error may be the cause here, since a much bigger clone is one base away. The V and J genes are TRBV6-6 and TRBJ2-7; TRBD2 is a possible D gene (6 bases). CDR1 and CDR2 (germline): MNHNY, SVGAGI (reference sequence). V was clipped by 5 bases and J by 6 bases, with 17 bases between them. The CDR3 covers 14 residues. The CDR3 sequence is CASSPRTGGAEQYF. CDR3 bases: TGTGCCAGCAGTCCCAGGACTGGCGGGGCCGAGCAGTACTTC.

A single count supports this clonotype. The chain recombines TRBV7-9 with TRBJ2-3, with TRBD2 identical over 10 bases. The CDR3 covers 17 residues. Looked up from germline, CDR1 is SEHNR and CDR2 is FQNEAQ (reference sequence). With V trimmed by 6 bases and J by 2 bases, 11 bases remained unmatched. CDR3 nucleotide sequence: TGTGCCAGCAGTCCAGGCCGACTAGCGGGCTACACAGATACGCAGTATTTT. It is translated as CASSPGRLAGYTDTQYF.

Only a few counts were recorded for this clonotype. Since a much larger clone is just one base distant, this may be a read error. The chain carries TRBV5-5 and TRBJ2-7; D unresolved. V gave up 0 bases and J gave up 6 bases, with 10 bases separating them. The germline V gene encodes CDR1 SGHKS and CDR2 YYEKEE (reference sequence). The CDR3 runs 13 residues. DNA of the CDR3: TGTGCCAGCAGCTTGGATTTCACGGTCGAGCAGTACTTC. Amino acid sequence: CASSLDFTVEQYF.

The table lists this clonotype with many counts. A much larger clone sits a single nucleotide away, making a read error possible. The chain is built from TRBV7-3 and TRBJ2-5, with D tentatively TRBD1 (5 bases). The CDR3 spans 16 residues. CDR1 SGHTA and CDR2 FQGTGA come from the germline V gene. The CDR3 sequence: CASTQGRTDPQETQHF. In DNA, the CDR3 is TGTGCCAGCACCCAGGGCCGGACGGATCCGCAAGAGACCCAGCACTTC. The whole variable domain, filled in from reference TRBV7-3 and TRBJ2-5, reads GAGVSQTPSNKVTEKGKYVELRCDPISGHTALYWYRQSLGQGPEFLIYFQGTGAADDSGLPNDRFFAVRPEGSVSTLKIQRTERGDSAVYLCASTQGRTDPQETQHFGPGTRLLVL.

This clonotype was recorded many times. The V call is TRBV9, the J call TRBJ2-7; TRBD1 agrees at 9 bases. Unmatched junction bases numbered 2, after V lost 0 bases and J lost 4 bases. Germline V lookup: CDR1 SGDLS, CDR2 YYNGEE. This CDR3 is 14 amino acids long. CDR3 sequence reads: CASSVAGTGYEQYF. The DNA for the CDR3 is TGTGCCAGCAGCGTAGCCGGGACAGGGTACGAGCAGTACTTC.

In its sample, this clonotype was seen many times. J is TRBJ1-2 and V is TRBV10-2, with D tentatively TRBD1 (6 bases). From germline, CDR1 is WSHSY and CDR2 SAAADI. The CDR3 length is 13 residues. Trimming took 2 bases from V and 8 from J, leaving 12 bases between them. CDR3 nucleotide sequence: TGCGCCAGCAGTGAGGGGGGGGCGCGGGGCTACACCTTC. Translating gives CASSEGGARGYTF.

This clonotype was seen at least ten times. The J gene is TRBJ2-2, the V gene TRBV15; 13 bases are a match to TRBD2. V dropped 2 bases and J dropped 1; count of bases not matched to a gene: 4. CDR3 length: 18 amino acids. Looked up from germline, CDR1 is LNHNV and CDR2 is YYDKDF (reference sequence). Here the CDR3 DNA reads TGTGCCACCAGCAGACCGGGACTAGCGGGGCTGAACACCGGGGAGCTGTTTTTT. Encoded protein: CATSRPGLAGLNTGELFF.

This chain uses TRBV15 with TRBJ2-2; 9 nucleotides align to TRBD2. The germline V gene encodes CDR1 LNHNV and CDR2 YYDKDF (reference sequence). The CDR3 is 13 amino acids. After removal of 4 bases from V and 6 bases from J, the junction contained 0 bases not matched to a gene. CDR3 in DNA: TGTGCCACCAGCACTAGCGGGGCCGGGGAGCTGTTTTTT. The encoded protein is CATSTSGAGELFF.

This clonotype was detected ten times or more. A read error may explain this, as a much larger clone is one base away. Likely a read error: the CDR3 ends without its conserved phenylalanine or tryptophan. The chain has TRBV9 and TRBJ2-7; D might be TRBD1 or TRBD2, each matching 5 bases. Looked up from germline, CDR1 is SGDLS and CDR2 is YYNGEE. The CDR3 consists of 13 residues. With 3 bases removed from V and 4 bases from J, the gap between germline ends came to 11 bases. The CDR3 nucleotides read TGTGCCAGCAGCGCGCCGGGACGATACGAGCAGTACTCC. This sequence encodes CASSAPGRYEQYS.

The J gene is TRBJ1-2, the V gene TRBV7-9, with D hard to call. The germline V and J ends were trimmed by 0 bases and 8 bases, with 7 bases remaining between them. The CDR3 runs to 12 residues. The V gene's germline CDR1 is SEHNR and CDR2 FQNEAQ (reference sequence). CDR3 protein: CASSLAREGYTF. The CDR3 bases are TGTGCCAGCAGCTTAGCGAGGGAGGGCTACACCTTC.

This clonotype appeared many times. This chain joins TRBV5-6 and TRBJ1-6; a weak D match, TRBD1 (5 bases). V was clipped by 4 bases and J by 6 bases, with 11 bases between them. Germline assignment: CDR1 SGHDT and CDR2 YYEEEE. The CDR3 consists of 14 residues. CDR3 in amino acids: CASSNPGTNSPLHF. As DNA, the CDR3 is TGTGCCAGCAGCAATCCCGGGACTAATTCACCCCTCCACTTT.

On this clonotype: One end of the junction varies from germline; a read error may be responsible. The rearrangement uses TRBV4-2 and TRBJ2-5; TRBD2 might be the D (6 bases). This CDR3 contains 15 residues. CDR1 and CDR2 (germline): LGHNA, YNFKEQ. The CDR3 coding sequence is TGTGCCAGCAGCCGAGCCGGGAGTCCTGTGGAGATCCAGTACTTC. Translated: CASSRAGSPVEIQYF.